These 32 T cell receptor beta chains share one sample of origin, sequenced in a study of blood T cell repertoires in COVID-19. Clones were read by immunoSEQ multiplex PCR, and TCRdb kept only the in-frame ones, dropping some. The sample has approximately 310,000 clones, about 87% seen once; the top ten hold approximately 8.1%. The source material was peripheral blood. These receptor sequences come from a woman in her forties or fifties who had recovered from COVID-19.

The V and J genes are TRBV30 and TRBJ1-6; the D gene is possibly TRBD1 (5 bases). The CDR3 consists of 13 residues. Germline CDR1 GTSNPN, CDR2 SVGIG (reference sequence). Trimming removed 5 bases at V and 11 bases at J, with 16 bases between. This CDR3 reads CAWCRGSETPLHF. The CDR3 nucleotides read TGTGCCTGGTGTAGGGGCTCGGAGACACCCCTCCACTTT. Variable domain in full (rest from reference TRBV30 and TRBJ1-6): SQTIHQWPATLVQPVGSPLSLECTVEGTSNPNLYWYRQAAGRGLQLLFYSVGIGQISSEVPQNLSASRPQDRQFILSSKKLLLSDSGFYLCAWCRGSETPLHFGNGTRLTVT.

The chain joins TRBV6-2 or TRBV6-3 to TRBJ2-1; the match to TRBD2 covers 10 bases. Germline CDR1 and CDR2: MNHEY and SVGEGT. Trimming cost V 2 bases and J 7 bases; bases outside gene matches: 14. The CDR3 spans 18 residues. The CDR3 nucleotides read TGTGCCAGCAGTTACCCCGCGTACGGTGCTAGCGGGAGAAATGAGCAGTTCTTC. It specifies CASSYPAYGASGRNEQFF.

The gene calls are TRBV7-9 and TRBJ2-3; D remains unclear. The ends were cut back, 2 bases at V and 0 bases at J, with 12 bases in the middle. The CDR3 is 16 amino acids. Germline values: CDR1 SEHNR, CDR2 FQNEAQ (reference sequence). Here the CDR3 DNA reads TGTGCCAGCAGCTTAACGAGGATCTCTAGCACAGATACGCAGTATTTT. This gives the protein CASSLTRISSTDTQYF. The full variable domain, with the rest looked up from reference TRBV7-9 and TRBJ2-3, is DTGVSQNPRHKITKRGQNVTFRCDPISEHNRLYWYRQTLGQGPEFLTYFQNEAQLEKSRLLSDRFSAERPKGSFSTLEIQRTEQGDSAMYLCASSLTRISSTDTQYFGPGTRLTVL.

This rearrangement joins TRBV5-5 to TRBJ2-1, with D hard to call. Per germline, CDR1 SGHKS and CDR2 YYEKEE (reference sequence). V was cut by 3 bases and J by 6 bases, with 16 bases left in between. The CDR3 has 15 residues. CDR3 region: CASSSVYEVGNEQFF. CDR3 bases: TGTGCCAGCAGCTCGGTTTATGAGGTCGGCAATGAGCAGTTCTTC.

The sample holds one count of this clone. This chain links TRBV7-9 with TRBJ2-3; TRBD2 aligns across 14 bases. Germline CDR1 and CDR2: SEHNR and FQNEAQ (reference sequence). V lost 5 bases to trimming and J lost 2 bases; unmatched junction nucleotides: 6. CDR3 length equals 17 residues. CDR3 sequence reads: CASSPRTSGGNTDTQYF. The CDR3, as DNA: TGTGCCAGCAGCCCCAGGACTAGCGGGGGGAACACAGATACGCAGTATTTT.

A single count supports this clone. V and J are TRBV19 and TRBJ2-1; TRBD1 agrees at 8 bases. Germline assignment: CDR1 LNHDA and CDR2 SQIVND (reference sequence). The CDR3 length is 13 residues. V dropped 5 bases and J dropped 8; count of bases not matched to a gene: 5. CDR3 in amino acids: CASSHDRGDEQFF. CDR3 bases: TGTGCCAGTAGTCACGACAGGGGAGATGAGCAGTTCTTC.

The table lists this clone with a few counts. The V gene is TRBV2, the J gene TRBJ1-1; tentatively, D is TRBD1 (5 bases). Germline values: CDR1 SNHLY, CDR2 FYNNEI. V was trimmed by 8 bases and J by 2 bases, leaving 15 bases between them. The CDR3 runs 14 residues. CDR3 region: CASLPDRLNTEAFF. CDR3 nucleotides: TGTGCCAGCTTACCCGACAGACTCAACACTGAAGCTTTCTTT.

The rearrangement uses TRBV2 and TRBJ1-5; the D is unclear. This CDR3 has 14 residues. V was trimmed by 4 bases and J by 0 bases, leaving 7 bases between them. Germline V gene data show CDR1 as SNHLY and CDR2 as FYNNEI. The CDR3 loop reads CASSAGYSNQPQHF. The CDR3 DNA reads TGTGCCAGCAGTGCCGGGTATAGCAATCAGCCCCAGCATTTT.

The chain's CDR3 is CASSFSDSYEQYF. CDR3 bases: TGTGCCAGCAGCTTCAGCGACAGTTACGAGCAGTACTTC. The chain carries TRBV11-2 and TRBJ2-7; D is perhaps TRBD1 (5 bases). CDR3 length: 13 residues. The V end was cut by 3 bases, the J end by 4 bases, with 10 bases between. Germline lookup yields CDR1 SGHAT and CDR2 FQNNGV.

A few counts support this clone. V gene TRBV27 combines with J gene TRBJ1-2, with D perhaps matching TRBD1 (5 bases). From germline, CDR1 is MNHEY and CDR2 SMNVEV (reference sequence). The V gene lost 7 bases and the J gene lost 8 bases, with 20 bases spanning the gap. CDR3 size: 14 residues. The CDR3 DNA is TGTGCCAGCACTCGCCTAGGCGGGGACGGGGGCTACACCTTC. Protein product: CASTRLGGDGGYTF.

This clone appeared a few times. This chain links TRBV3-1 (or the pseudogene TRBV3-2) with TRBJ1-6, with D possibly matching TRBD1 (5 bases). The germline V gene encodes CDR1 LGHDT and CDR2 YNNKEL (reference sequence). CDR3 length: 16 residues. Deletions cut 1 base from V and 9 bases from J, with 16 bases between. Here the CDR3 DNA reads TGTGCCAGCAGCCAAGTTAGGGGATCCTTCGGTTCACCCCTCCACTTT. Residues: CASSQVRGSFGSPLHF.

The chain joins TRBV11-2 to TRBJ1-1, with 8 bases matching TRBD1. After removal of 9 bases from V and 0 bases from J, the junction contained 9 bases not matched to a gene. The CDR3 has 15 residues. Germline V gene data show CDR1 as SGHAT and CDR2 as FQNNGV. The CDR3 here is CASRPTGVVNTEAFF. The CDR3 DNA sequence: TGTGCCAGTCGTCCGACAGGGGTCGTGAACACTGAAGCTTTCTTT.

CDR3 sequence: CASSATGFDMNTEAFF. The CDR3 DNA reads TGTGCCAGCAGCGCTACAGGGTTTGATATGAACACTGAAGCTTTCTTT. The rearrangement joins TRBV5-6 to TRBJ1-1, with D tentatively TRBD1 (6 bases). The CDR3 contains 16 residues. CDR1 is SGHDT, CDR2 YYEEEE, per germline. V lost 4 bases to trimming and J lost 0 bases, with 16 bases between them. Full variable domain (missing parts from reference TRBV5-6 and TRBJ1-1): DAGVTQSPTHLIKTRGQQVTLRCSPKSGHDTVSWYQQALGQGPQFIFQYYEEEERQRGNFPDRFSGHQFPNYSSELNVNALLLGDSALYLCASSATGFDMNTEAFFGQGTRLTVV.

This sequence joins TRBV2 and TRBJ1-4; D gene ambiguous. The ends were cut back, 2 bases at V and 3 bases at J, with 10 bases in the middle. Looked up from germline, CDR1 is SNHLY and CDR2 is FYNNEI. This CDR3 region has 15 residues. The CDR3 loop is CASSESGGSNEKLFF. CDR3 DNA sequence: TGTGCCAGCAGTGAATCGGGCGGGTCTAATGAAAAACTGTTTTTT. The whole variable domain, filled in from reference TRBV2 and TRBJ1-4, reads EPEVTQTPSHQVTQMGQEVILRCVPISNHLYFYWYRQILGQKVEFLVSFYNNEISEKSEIFDDQFSVERPDGSNFTLKIRSTKLEDSAMYFCASSESGGSNEKLFFGSGTQLSVL.

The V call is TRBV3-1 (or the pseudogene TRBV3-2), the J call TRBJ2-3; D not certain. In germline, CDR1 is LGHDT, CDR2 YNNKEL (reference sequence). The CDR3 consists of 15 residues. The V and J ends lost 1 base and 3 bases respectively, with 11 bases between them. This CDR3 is CASSQGQAGTDTQYF. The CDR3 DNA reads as TGTGCCAGCAGCCAAGGTCAGGCTGGGACAGATACGCAGTATTTT.

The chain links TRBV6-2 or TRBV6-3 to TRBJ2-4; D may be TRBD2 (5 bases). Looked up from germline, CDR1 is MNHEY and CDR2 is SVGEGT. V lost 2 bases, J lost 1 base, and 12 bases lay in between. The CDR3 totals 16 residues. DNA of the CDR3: TGTGCCAGCAGTTACGTGGACTCCGGGGCCAAAAACATTCAGTACTTC. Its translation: CASSYVDSGAKNIQYF.

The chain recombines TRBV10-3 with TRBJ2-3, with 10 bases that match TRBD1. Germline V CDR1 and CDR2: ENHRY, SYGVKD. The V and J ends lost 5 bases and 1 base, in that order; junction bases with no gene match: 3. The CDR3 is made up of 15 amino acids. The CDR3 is CAISTGTGGTDTQYF. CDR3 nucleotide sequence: TGTGCCATCAGTACCGGGACAGGGGGCACAGATACGCAGTATTTT.

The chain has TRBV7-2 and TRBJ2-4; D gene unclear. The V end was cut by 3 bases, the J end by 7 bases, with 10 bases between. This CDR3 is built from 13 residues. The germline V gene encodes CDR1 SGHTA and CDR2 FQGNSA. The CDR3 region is CASSFDTLNIQYF. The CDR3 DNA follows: TGTGCCAGCAGCTTTGACACACTGAACATTCAGTACTTC.

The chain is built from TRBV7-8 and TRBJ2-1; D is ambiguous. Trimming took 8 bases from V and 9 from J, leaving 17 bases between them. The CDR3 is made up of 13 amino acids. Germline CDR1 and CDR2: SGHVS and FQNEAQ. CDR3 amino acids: CASLRLFYPEQFF. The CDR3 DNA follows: TGTGCCAGCCTGAGGCTCTTCTATCCTGAGCAGTTCTTC.

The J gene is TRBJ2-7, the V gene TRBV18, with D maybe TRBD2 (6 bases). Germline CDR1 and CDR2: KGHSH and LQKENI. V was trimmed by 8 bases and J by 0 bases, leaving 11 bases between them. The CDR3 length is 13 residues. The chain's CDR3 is CASRDSASYEQYF. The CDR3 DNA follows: TGTGCCAGCAGGGACTCAGCCTCCTACGAGCAGTACTTC.

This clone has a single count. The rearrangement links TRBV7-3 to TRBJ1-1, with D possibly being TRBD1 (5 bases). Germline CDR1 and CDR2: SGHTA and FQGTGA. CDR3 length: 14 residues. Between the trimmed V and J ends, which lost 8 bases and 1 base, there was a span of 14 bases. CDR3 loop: CASSLSRENTEAFF. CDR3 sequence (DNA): TGTGCCAGCTCGCTGTCCAGGGAGAACACTGAAGCTTTCTTT.

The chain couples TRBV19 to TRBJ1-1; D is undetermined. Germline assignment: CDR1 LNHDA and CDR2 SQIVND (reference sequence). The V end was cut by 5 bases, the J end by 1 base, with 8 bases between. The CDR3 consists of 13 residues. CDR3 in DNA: TGTGCCAGTAGTTCTCAGTGGAACACTGAAGCTTTCTTT. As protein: CASSSQWNTEAFF.

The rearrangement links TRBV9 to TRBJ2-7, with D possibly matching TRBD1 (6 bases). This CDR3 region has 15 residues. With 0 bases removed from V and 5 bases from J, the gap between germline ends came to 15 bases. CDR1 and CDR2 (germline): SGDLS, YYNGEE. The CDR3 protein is CASSVGPGALHEQYF. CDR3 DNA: TGTGCCAGCAGCGTAGGCCCAGGGGCACTCCACGAGCAGTACTTC.

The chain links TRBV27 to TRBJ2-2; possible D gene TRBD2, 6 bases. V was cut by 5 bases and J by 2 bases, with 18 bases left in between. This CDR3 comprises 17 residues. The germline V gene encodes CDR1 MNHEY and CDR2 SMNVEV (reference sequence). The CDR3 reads CASSTGGRLLNTGELFF. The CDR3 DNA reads TGTGCCAGCAGTACCGGAGGGAGACTCCTTAACACCGGGGAGCTGTTTTTT.

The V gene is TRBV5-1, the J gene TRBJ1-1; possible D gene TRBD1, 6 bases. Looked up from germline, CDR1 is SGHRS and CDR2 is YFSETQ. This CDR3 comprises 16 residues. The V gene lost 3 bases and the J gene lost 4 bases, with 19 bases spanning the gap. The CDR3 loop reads CASSSRPTGSGTEAFF. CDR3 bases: TGCGCCAGCAGCTCCCGACCTACAGGGTCCGGCACTGAAGCTTTCTTT.

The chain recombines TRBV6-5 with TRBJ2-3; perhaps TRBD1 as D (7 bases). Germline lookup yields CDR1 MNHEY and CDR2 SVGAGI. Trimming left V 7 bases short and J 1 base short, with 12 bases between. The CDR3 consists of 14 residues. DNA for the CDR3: TGTGCCAGCACGGAGGGGGCTGGCACAGATACGCAGTATTTT. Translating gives CASTEGAGTDTQYF.

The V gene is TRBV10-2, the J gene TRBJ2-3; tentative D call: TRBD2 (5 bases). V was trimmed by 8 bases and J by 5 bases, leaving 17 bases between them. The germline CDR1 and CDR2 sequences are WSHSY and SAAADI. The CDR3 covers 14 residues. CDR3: CASYGRYGEDTQYF. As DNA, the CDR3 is TGCGCCAGCTACGGTCGGTACGGGGAAGATACGCAGTATTTT.

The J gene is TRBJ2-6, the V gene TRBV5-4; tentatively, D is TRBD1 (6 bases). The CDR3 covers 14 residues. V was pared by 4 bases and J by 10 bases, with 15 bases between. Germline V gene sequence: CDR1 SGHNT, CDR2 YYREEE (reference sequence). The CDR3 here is CASSRDTVPNVLTF. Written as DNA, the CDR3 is TGTGCCAGCAGCCGGGACACAGTTCCTAACGTCCTGACTTTC.

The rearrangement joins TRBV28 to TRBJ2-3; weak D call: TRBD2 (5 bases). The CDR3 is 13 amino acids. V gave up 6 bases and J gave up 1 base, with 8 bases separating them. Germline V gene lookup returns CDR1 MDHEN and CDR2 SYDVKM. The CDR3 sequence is CASSLRGTDTQYF. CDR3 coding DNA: TGTGCCAGCAGCCTGAGGGGCACAGATACGCAGTATTTT.

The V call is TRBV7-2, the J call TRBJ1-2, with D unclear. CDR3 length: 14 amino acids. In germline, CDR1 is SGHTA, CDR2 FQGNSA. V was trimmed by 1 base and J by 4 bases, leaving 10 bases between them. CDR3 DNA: TGTGCCAGCAGCTTAGTGGCAGGTCCCTATGGCTACACCTTC. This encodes CASSLVAGPYGYTF. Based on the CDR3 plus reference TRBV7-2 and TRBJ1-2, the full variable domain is GAGVSQSPSNKVTEKGKDVELRCDPISGHTALYWYRQSLGQGLEFLIYFQGNSAPDKSGLPSDRFSAERTGGSVSTLTIQRTQQEDSAVYLCASSLVAGPYGYTFGSGTRLTVV.

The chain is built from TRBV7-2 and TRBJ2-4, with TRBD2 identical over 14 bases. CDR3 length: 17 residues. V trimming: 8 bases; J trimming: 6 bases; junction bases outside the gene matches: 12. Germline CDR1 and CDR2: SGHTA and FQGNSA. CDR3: CASGGGGLAGEGNIQYF. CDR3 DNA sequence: TGTGCCAGCGGAGGGGGGGGACTAGCGGGAGAGGGAAACATTCAGTACTTC.

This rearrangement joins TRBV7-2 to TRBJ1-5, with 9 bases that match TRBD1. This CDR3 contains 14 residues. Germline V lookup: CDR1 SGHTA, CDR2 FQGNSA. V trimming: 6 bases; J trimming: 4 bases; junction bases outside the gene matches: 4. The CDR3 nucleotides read TGTGCCAGCAGGCCGACAGGGGGTAATCAGCCCCAGCATTTT. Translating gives CASRPTGGNQPQHF.